This TCR beta chain was documented in a study of shared clonotypes between healthy human individuals. Study results and caveats: Relative to their counterparts shared across all four donors, non-shared clonotypes exhibited diminished generation probabilities. Blood alone was sampled, and tissue repertoires likely differ.

Germline V CDR1 and CDR2: SEHNR, FQNEAQ (reference sequence). The CDR3 consists of 15 residues. The table came from immunoSEQ multiplex PCR; TCRdb's copy has only in-frame clones and leaves some out. The sample has under 2,000,000 clones, approximately 94% seen once. About this clone: Antigen: not known. A junction end diverges from the germline sequence, so it may reflect a read error. The same CDR3 also results from other DNA sequences found in this sample.

Naive CD8 cells comprised CD45RO-negative, CCR7-positively selected cells, excluding terminally differentiated effector memory CD45RA+ cells. Sequences were obtained from naive CD8+ T cells sorted from blood. The chain employs TRBV7-9 and TRBJ1-1; 8 nucleotides align to TRBD1. The source is a man aged 18 to 29 in good health. Here the CDR3 reads CASSLGQGVNTEAFF. The CDR3 DNA reads as TGTGCCAGCAGTTTAGGACAGGGCGTAAACACTGAAGCTTTCTTT.